The sequence of this T cell receptor beta chain was determined in a study of regulatory T cells in long-lasting Graves disease. Sequencing libraries for TCR beta were prepared with iRepertoire HTBI primers and Arm-PCR of CDR3 regions. MiXCR was run by TCRdb on the multiplex PCR reads, yielding one entry per CDR3 protein. The table has 200,000 to 250,000 distinct CDR3 sequences, about a sixth seen once. Time point specified: newly diagnosed GD, antithyroid drugs for less than 3 months. PBMC RNA was the source of the TCR library. This clonotype was picked up many times. With 8 bases removed from V and 2 bases from J, the gap between germline ends came to 15 bases. The CDR3 length is 14 residues.

V is TRBV12-3 or TRBV12-4 and J is TRBJ1-2; D unclear. The material was peripheral blood mononuclear cells (PBMCs), obtained at new diagnosis, from a patient treated with antithyroid drugs. The source is a female donor with Graves disease. The CDR3 protein is CASASARENYGYTF. The CDR3 bases are TGTGCCAGCGCCTCAGCACGGGAGAACTATGGCTACACCTTC.